This T cell receptor beta chain was sequenced for a study of shared clonotypes between healthy human individuals. Findings of the study overall: Sharing across a few donors was seen in 5% to 5.5% of naive CD4 clonotypes. Naive subsets generally exceeded memory subsets in estimated richness.

With regard to this clone: Antigen unknown.

V was pared by 6 bases and J by 4 bases, with 19 bases of the junction left unmatched. The V gene's germline CDR1 is MNHEY and CDR2 SMNVEV (reference sequence). The CDR3 length is 18 residues. This table comes from immunoSEQ multiplex PCR, and its TCRdb copy is limited to in-frame clones, with some not included. The profile covers 2.3 million or so clones, with 93% appearing a single time and 0.35% to 0.5% taken by the ten largest. This sequence joins TRBV27 and TRBJ2-7; 9 bases are a match to TRBD2. The source of this sequence is a man aged 18 to 30 in good health. Some clones in this sample may be carry-over from other donors' samples. The sequenced material came from naive CD4+ T cells from PBMCs. The subset here: CD45RA+ positively selected. The CDR3 DNA follows: TGTGCCAGCAGCAAAGTCAGGGATTCGAATAGCGGGAGATACGAGCAGTACTTC. This sequence encodes CASSKVRDSNSGRYEQYF.